This entry lists 10 T cell receptor beta chains sequenced from one sample in a study of T cell changes during pregnancy in multiple sclerosis. The data were produced by immunoSEQ multiplex PCR, yet TCRdb's version contains in-frame clones alone and is incomplete. The data hold around 85,000 clones, with roughly nine tenths observed a single time. The material sequenced was PBMCs, taken in the first trimester of pregnancy. The receptors derive from a female donor in good health, serving as a control in a pregnancy study. Some clones in this sample may be carry-over from other donors' samples.

The genes are TRBV5-4 and TRBJ1-2; TRBD1 matches at 7 bases. Germline CDR1 and CDR2: SGHNT and YYREEE (reference sequence). The CDR3 sequence is 17 residues long. The J segment lost 3 bases and the V segment lost 1 base, leaving 12 bases of the junction unmatched. CDR3 in DNA: TGTGCCAGCAGCTTGTTCCCTATAGGCAGGGGGGACTATGGCTACACCTTC. It is translated as CASSLFPIGRGDYGYTF.

The CDR3 protein is CASSLQGLAYYEQYF. CDR3 DNA sequence: TGTGCCAGCAGCTTACAGGGCCTAGCGTACTACGAGCAGTACTTC. The chain is built from TRBV7-2 and TRBJ2-7, with D perhaps TRBD2 (6 bases). This CDR3 comprises 15 residues. The germline V and J ends were trimmed by 2 bases and 3 bases, with 14 bases remaining between them. Germline V gives CDR1 SGHTA, CDR2 FQGNSA.

The chain links TRBV28 to TRBJ2-1; TRBD2 might be the D (7 bases). The CDR3 length is 18 residues. Looked up from germline, CDR1 is MDHEN and CDR2 is SYDVKM. V lost 4 bases, J lost 4 bases, and 23 bases lay in between. In DNA, the CDR3 is TGTGCCAGCAGTTCCCCCCGGGGGGCGAGGGGGGGGTACAATGAGCAGTTCTTC. Protein: CASSSPRGARGGYNEQFF.

This chain uses TRBV7-8 with TRBJ2-1, with 13 nucleotides matching TRBD2. The trim removed 5 bases at V and 7 bases at J, leaving 2 bases unmatched. This CDR3 is 14 amino acids long. Germline lookup yields CDR1 SGHVS and CDR2 FQNEAQ. CDR3 DNA sequence: TGTGCCAGCAGCGGACTAGCGGGGGCTAATGAGCAGTTCTTC. Its translation: CASSGLAGANEQFF.

The genes are TRBV2 and TRBJ2-4; a weak D match, TRBD1 (5 bases). Germline V gives CDR1 SNHLY, CDR2 FYNNEI. Between the trimmed V and J ends, which lost 1 base and 1 base, there was a span of 5 bases. The CDR3 is 14 residues long. The CDR3 region is CASSEGGAKNIQYF. CDR3 sequence (DNA): TGTGCCAGCAGTGAAGGGGGCGCCAAAAACATTCAGTACTTC.

The rearrangement uses TRBV5-1 and TRBJ2-3, with TRBD2 matching over 7 bases. V lost 4 bases and J lost 2; bases outside the gene matches: 10. The CDR3 has 16 amino acids. The germline CDR1 and CDR2 sequences are SGHRS and YFSETQ. CDR3 sequence: CASSLAGGSSTDTQYF. As DNA, the CDR3 is TGCGCCAGCAGCCTCGCGGGCGGGAGCTCCACAGATACGCAGTATTTT.

J is TRBJ2-3 and V is TRBV4-1; 15 bases are a match to TRBD2. The CDR3 is 21 amino acids. Germline V gene lookup returns CDR1 MGHRA and CDR2 YSYEKL. V shed 3 bases, J shed 0 bases, and the junction held 13 bases outside the gene matches. CDR3 bases: TGCGCCAGCAGCCATCCCCGGGGACTAGCGGGGGGCCACTCTAGCACAGATACGCAGTATTTT. This encodes CASSHPRGLAGGHSSTDTQYF.

This clone was observed once. The chain joins TRBV29-1 to TRBJ2-2; 13 bases line up with TRBD2. V dropped 7 bases and J dropped 4; count of bases not matched to a gene: 3. Germline V gene data show CDR1 as SQVTM and CDR2 as ANQGSEA. The CDR3 consists of 14 residues. CDR3 DNA: TGCAGCGCCTGGACTAGCGGGGGCACCGGGGAGCTGTTTTTT. Protein: CSAWTSGGTGELFF.

This clone turned up a few times. This chain joins TRBV4-1 and TRBJ2-7; no firm D call. V gave up 3 bases and J gave up 2 bases, with 14 bases separating them. Germline CDR1 reads MGHRA; CDR2 reads YSYEKL. This CDR3 spans 15 amino acids. Here the CDR3 DNA reads TGCGCCAGCAGCCAGACTCACCCGGGTGCCTACGAGCAGTACTTC. It encodes CASSQTHPGAYEQYF.

This chain connects TRBV15 to TRBJ2-5, with D perhaps matching TRBD1 (6 bases). In germline, CDR1 is LNHNV, CDR2 YYDKDF (reference sequence). This CDR3 spans 17 amino acids. V was shortened by 1 base and J by 1 base, with 16 bases between the two germline ends. The CDR3 spells CATSRGATGRIQETQYF. The DNA of the CDR3 is TGTGCCACCAGCAGAGGTGCGACAGGACGGATCCAAGAGACCCAGTACTTC.